The 21 T cell receptor beta chains listed next were all sequenced from one sample in a study of CXCR3-negative and CXCR3-positive naive CD8 T cells. Study results and limitations: In CXCR3-positive naive cells, the TRB CDR3s were more hydrophobic than in CXCR3-negative naive cells.

TRB cDNA was prepared as libraries by UMI-labeled 5' RACE. TCRdb reprocessed the 5' RACE reads, keeping one entry per CDR3 protein, no DNA. Here the sample table reports around 50,000 distinct CDR3 sequences. No cognate antigen is known for these TCRs. The sequencing sample was made of naive CXCR3+ CD8+ T cells from blood. Subset given: CD45RO-CCR7+CD27+CD95- naive CD8+ T cells expressing CXCR3 (TNR3+). Receptors were obtained from a human donor in good health. Some clones in this sample may be carry-over from other donors' samples.

The rearrangement joins TRBV4-2 to TRBJ1-1. CDR3 length: 15 amino acids. The germline CDR1 and CDR2 sequences are LGHNA and YNFKEQ. This CDR3 reads CASSQDRGDYLEAFF.

CDR3 region: CASSKDWNTEAFF. This sequence joins TRBV6-2 or TRBV6-3 and TRBJ1-1. The germline CDR1 and CDR2 sequences are MNHEY and SVGEGT. This CDR3 has 13 amino acids.

The chain recombines TRBV9 with TRBJ2-1; TCRdb returns TRBD1, unconfirmable since there is no DNA. There are 16 residues in the CDR3. CDR1 is SGDLS, CDR2 YYNGEE, per germline. Here the CDR3 reads CASSQLGAALVDEQFF. The complete variable domain, with remaining parts taken from reference TRBV9 and TRBJ2-1, reads DSGVTQTPKHLITATGQRVTLRCSPRSGDLSVYWYQQSLDQGLQFLIQYYNGEERAKGNILERFSAQQFPDLHSELNLSSLELGDSALYFCASSQLGAALVDEQFFGPGTRLTVL.

V gene TRBV4-3 combines with J gene TRBJ2-5; the TRBD1 assignment by TCRdb is unverifiable without DNA. This CDR3 is built from 17 residues. The germline V gene has CDR1 LGHNA and CDR2 YSLEER. Here the CDR3 reads CASSQVLQRGPGETQYF.

The J gene is TRBJ2-7, the V gene TRBV19; TCRdb's assignment of TRBD1 cannot be checked, as there is no DNA. Germline lookup yields CDR1 LNHDA and CDR2 SQIVND (reference sequence). The CDR3 covers 14 residues. CDR3: CASREFEGVGEQYF.

The chain employs TRBV29-1 and TRBJ1-2; TCRdb calls TRBD1, which cannot be checked without DNA. The CDR3 has 13 amino acids. CDR1 and CDR2 (germline): SQVTM, ANQGSEA. The CDR3 sequence is CSVTNRGGDGYTF.

This chain connects TRBV7-2 to TRBJ2-7; TCRdb's D call, TRBD1, is unchecked because there is no DNA. Germline assignment: CDR1 SGHTA and CDR2 FQGNSA. This CDR3 has 13 amino acids. CDR3 amino acids: CASSWGGVREQYF.

This chain connects TRBV21-1 to TRBJ2-7. TRBV21-1 is listed as a pseudogene. This CDR3 comprises 15 residues. The chain's CDR3 is CASSKPGLGSYEQYF.

The genes are TRBV14 and TRBJ2-7; TCRdb's assignment of TRBD1 cannot be checked, as there is no DNA. From germline, CDR1 is SGHDN and CDR2 FVKESK. The CDR3 is 14 amino acids. The CDR3 protein is CASSYDREAYEQYF.

The V and J genes are TRBV6-5 and TRBJ2-7; TCRdb selects TRBD2, and the lack of DNA leaves this call unchecked. The CDR3 totals 16 residues. Germline lookup yields CDR1 MNHEY and CDR2 SVGAGI. CDR3 amino acids: CASSYSRGEYSYEQYF.

The chain couples TRBV2 to TRBJ2-3; TCRdb's assignment of TRBD1 cannot be checked, as there is no DNA. Per germline, CDR1 SNHLY and CDR2 FYNNEI. The CDR3 contains 14 residues. The CDR3 is CASSLRGTTDTQYF.

This chain's CDR3 is CASGAGQGYNEQFF. The chain couples TRBV19 to TRBJ2-1; the D call of TRBD1 rests on TCRdb alone, since no DNA is present to check it. Germline CDR1 reads LNHDA; CDR2 reads SQIVND (reference sequence). This CDR3 has 14 residues. The full variable domain, completed using reference TRBV19 and TRBJ2-1, is DGGITQSPKYLFRKEGQNVTLSCEQNLNHDAMYWYRQDPGQGLRLIYYSQIVNDFQKGDIAEGYSVSREKKESFPLTVTSAQKNPTAFYLCASGAGQGYNEQFFGPGTRLTVL.

This chain uses TRBV10-3 with TRBJ2-2. CDR3 length equals 14 residues. Germline loops: CDR1 ENHRY, CDR2 SYGVKD. CDR3 loop: CAIGEGLLTGELFF.

This sequence joins TRBV28 and TRBJ2-7; TCRdb calls TRBD1, which cannot be checked without DNA. Germline values: CDR1 MDHEN, CDR2 SYDVKM. The length of the CDR3 is 17 residues. CDR3 in amino acids: CASSLLWGGQGAYEQYF.

The V gene is TRBV29-1, the J gene TRBJ2-7. The germline V gene encodes CDR1 SQVTM and CDR2 ANQGSEA. This CDR3 has 12 residues. CDR3 sequence reads: CSVGQSSYEQYF.

The chain joins TRBV29-1 to TRBJ2-1; TCRdb reports TRBD2, a call that lacks DNA to check it against. Germline V gene lookup returns CDR1 SQVTM and CDR2 ANQGSEA. The CDR3 runs to 13 residues. CDR3 in amino acids: CSEYSGPGNEQFF.

The CDR3 protein is CASSWEGANYEQYF. The V and J genes are TRBV5-1 and TRBJ2-7; the TCRdb call, TRBD1, lacks DNA for checking. The germline gives CDR1 SGHRS, CDR2 YFSETQ. The length of the CDR3 is 14 residues.

This chain connects TRBV28 to TRBJ1-2; lacking DNA, the TRBD1 call made by TCRdb goes unchecked. The CDR3 is made up of 17 amino acids. Germline V gene lookup returns CDR1 MDHEN and CDR2 SYDVKM. CDR3 sequence reads: CASTLLLGTGVGYGYTF.

The genes are TRBV12-3 or TRBV12-4 and TRBJ2-3; TCRdb returns TRBD1, unconfirmable since there is no DNA. This CDR3 is built from 17 residues. The CDR3 loop reads CASSLDSAGDSTDTQYF.

This sequence joins TRBV28 and TRBJ2-5; the D gene TCRdb calls, TRBD1, cannot be checked with no DNA. Germline assignment: CDR1 MDHEN and CDR2 SYDVKM. This CDR3 is 14 amino acids long. The CDR3 is CASSLQGGLETQYF.

This chain joins TRBV28 and TRBJ2-7. The CDR3 has 14 residues. Germline CDR1 MDHEN, CDR2 SYDVKM. Here the CDR3 reads CASSWAGGPYEQYF.